The T cell receptor (gamma chain) described here comes from a study of gamma-delta T cells after stem cell transplantation. Per germline, CDR1 VTNTFY and CDR2 YDVSTARD (reference sequence). V lost 0 bases and J lost 7; bases outside the gene matches: 6. This CDR3 is built from 13 residues. TCRdb re-called the RT-PCR reads via CATT. The sample consists of approximately 1,500 gamma-chain clones, 15% to 20% of them appearing once. This sequence originates from a human donor. It is not recorded whose cells these are; they may come from a transplant donor. Sample: gamma-delta T cells. This chain connects TRGV3 to TRGJ1 or TRGJ2. CDR3 nucleotide sequence: TGTGCCACCTGGGACAGGGGGGTCTATAAGAAACTCTTT. Its protein is CATWDRGVYKKLF.